These 24 T cell receptor beta chains share one sample of origin, sequenced in a study of identical twins. MiXCR was run by TCRdb on the 5' RACE reads, yielding one entry per CDR3 protein. The profile shows 450,000 to 500,000 distinct CDR3 sequences, 14% of them singletons. The sample was also linked to a second study, of yellow fever vaccine responses in identical twins.

Specimen: CD4+ T cells sorted from blood. These receptors were taken from a woman under 30 in good health.

The table lists this clonotype with a few counts. This chain uses TRBV15 with TRBJ1-2; tentative D call: TRBD1 (6 bases). CDR1 LNHNV and CDR2 YYDKDF come from the germline V gene (reference sequence). With 6 bases removed from V and 0 bases from J, the gap between germline ends came to 14 bases. This CDR3 is built from 15 residues. CDR3 region: CATSYRDKANYGYTF. Here the CDR3 DNA reads TGTGCCACCAGTTACCGGGACAAGGCTAACTATGGCTACACCTTC.

The gene calls are TRBV3-1 and TRBJ2-7, with TRBD1 matching 9 bases. With 1 base clipped from V and 6 bases from J, the junction kept 4 bases outside the gene matches. This CDR3 spans 14 amino acids. Germline loops: CDR1 LGHDT, CDR2 YNNKEL (reference sequence). The CDR3 loop reads CASSQGGTGREQYF. The DNA of the CDR3 is TGTGCCAGCAGCCAAGGGGGGACAGGGCGCGAGCAGTACTTC.

This sequence joins TRBV6-1 and TRBJ2-7; 9 bases match TRBD1. Germline trimming cut 8 bases from V and 4 bases from J; bases unmatched to any gene: 6. Germline-derived CDR1 and CDR2 are MNHNS and SASEGT. The CDR3 contains 13 residues. CDR3: CASLGTGTYEQYF. CDR3 nucleotides: TGTGCCAGCCTCGGGACAGGGACGTACGAGCAGTACTTC.

Only a few counts were recorded for this clonotype. This sequence joins TRBV3-1 and TRBJ2-3, with 8 bases lining up with TRBD2. Per the germline V gene, CDR1 is LGHDT and CDR2 is YNNKEL (reference sequence). This CDR3 region has 16 residues. Trimming at V came to 4 bases and at J to 0 bases, leaving 6 bases not matched to a gene. The DNA of the CDR3 is TGTGCCAGCAGCCTTTTAGCGGGGTTTAGCACAGATACGCAGTATTTT. Translation: CASSLLAGFSTDTQYF.

This chain joins TRBV5-1 and TRBJ1-2, with D unclear. This CDR3 is built from 12 residues. V lost 0 bases, J lost 10 bases, and 10 bases lay in between. Per germline, CDR1 SGHRS and CDR2 YFSETQ. CDR3 loop: CASSLVVGDYTF. The CDR3 nucleotides are TGCGCCAGCAGCTTGGTAGTTGGGGACTACACCTTC.

The chain carries TRBV18 and TRBJ2-7; D is unresolved. Germline V lookup: CDR1 KGHSH, CDR2 LQKENI. V lost 6 bases to trimming and J lost 1 base, with 13 bases between them. This CDR3 comprises 14 residues. CDR3 loop: CASSPFSGSYEQYF. The CDR3 DNA is TGTGCCAGCTCCCCCTTCTCCGGTTCCTACGAGCAGTACTTC.

The gene calls are TRBV11-3 and TRBJ2-3; 16 positions agree with TRBD2. CDR1 SGHNT and CDR2 YENEEA come from the germline V gene. The CDR3 consists of 17 residues. Trimming cost V 4 bases and J 6 bases; bases outside gene matches: 7. The DNA of the CDR3 is TGTGCCAGCAGCTCCGGGACTAGCGGGAGGGCAAAGGATACGCAGTATTTT. Residues: CASSSGTSGRAKDTQYF. Filled out from reference TRBV11-3 and TRBJ2-3, the complete variable domain reads EAGVVQSPRYKIIEKKQPVAFWCNPISGHNTLYWYLQNLGQGPELLIRYENEEAVDDSQLPKDRFSAERLKGVDSTLKIQPAELGDSAVYLCASSSGTSGRAKDTQYFGPGTRLTVL.

This clonotype was found a few times. The chain joins TRBV20-1 to TRBJ2-7, with TRBD2 identical over 9 bases. The germline CDR1 and CDR2 sequences are DFQATT and SNEGSKA (reference sequence). The CDR3 totals 15 residues. Trimming removed 4 bases from V and 3 bases from J; junction bases left unmatched: 10. CDR3 sequence (DNA): TGCAGTGCTAACCCCCCCCTAGCGGGACTCTACGAGCAGTACTTC. This gives the protein CSANPPLAGLYEQYF.

This clonotype turned up a few times. The gene calls are TRBV25-1 and TRBJ2-7; possibly TRBD1 or TRBD2 for D (5 bases each). The CDR3 length is 11 residues. Trimming shortened V by 5 bases and J by 9 bases, and 11 bases separated the two germline ends. Germline loops: CDR1 MGHDK, CDR2 SYGVNS. The CDR3 DNA sequence: TGTGCCAGCAGTAGGGGTCGGGGGCAGTACTTC. Translated, it gives CASSRGRGQYF.

This clonotype was counted many times. This sequence joins TRBV4-1 and TRBJ2-2; 13 nucleotides line up with TRBD2. V gave up 5 bases and J gave up 7 bases; unmatched junction bases: 13. The CDR3 runs 18 residues. CDR1 and CDR2 from the germline V gene are MGHRA and YSYEKL. The CDR3 loop is CASSSTSGRATLGGELFF. The CDR3 nucleotides are TGCGCCAGCAGCTCAACTAGCGGGAGGGCCACGTTAGGCGGGGAGCTGTTTTTT.

The chain recombines TRBV7-2 with TRBJ2-1; a weak D match, TRBD1 (5 bases). The length of the CDR3 is 15 residues. Trimming stripped 1 base from V and 7 bases from J, with 14 bases between. Germline values: CDR1 SGHTA, CDR2 FQGNSA. This CDR3 reads CASSLEGFRRNEQFF. The CDR3, as DNA: TGTGCCAGCAGCTTAGAGGGGTTCAGACGGAATGAGCAGTTCTTC.

There are a few counts of this clonotype. This sequence joins TRBV5-1 and TRBJ2-1, with TRBD2 identical over 12 bases. This CDR3 is 15 amino acids long. Per the germline V gene, CDR1 is SGHRS and CDR2 is YFSETQ. V shed 0 bases, J shed 9 bases, and the junction held 4 bases outside the gene matches. In nucleotides, the CDR3 is TGCGCCAGCAGCTTGGAAGGGACTAGCGGGCCTGAGCAGTTCTTC. Translation: CASSLEGTSGPEQFF.

This clonotype occurred a few times. This chain connects TRBV6-2 or TRBV6-3 to TRBJ2-5, with 11 nucleotides matching TRBD2. V shed 6 bases, J shed 5 bases, and the junction held 8 bases outside the gene matches. Germline V gives CDR1 MNHEY, CDR2 SVGEGT. The CDR3 contains 15 residues. The CDR3 sequence: CASSPRLAGPETQYF. CDR3 sequence (DNA): TGTGCCAGCAGCCCTCGACTAGCGGGACCTGAGACCCAGTACTTC.

This clonotype was recorded at least ten times. The CDR3 DNA reads TGTGCCAGCAGCTTATCCGCGGGGGGCACTGAAGCTTTCTTT. It codes for CASSLSAGGTEAFF. V is TRBV7-3 and J is TRBJ1-1; possible D gene TRBD1, 5 bases. This CDR3 has 14 amino acids. Germline-derived CDR1 and CDR2 are SGHTA and FQGTGA. V was cut by 2 bases and J by 4 bases, with 11 bases left in between. Full variable domain (remainder filled in from reference TRBV7-3 and TRBJ1-1): GAGVSQTPSNKVTEKGKYVELRCDPISGHTALYWYRQSLGQGPEFLIYFQGTGAADDSGLPNDRFFAVRPEGSVSTLKIQRTERGDSAVYLCASSLSAGGTEAFFGQGTRLTVV.

This clonotype has more than one count but fewer than ten. V is TRBV5-1 and J is TRBJ2-7; D possibly corresponds to TRBD2 (5 bases). V lost 0 bases to trimming and J lost 6 bases, with 7 bases between them. The CDR3 extends over 12 amino acids. The germline V gene has CDR1 SGHRS and CDR2 YFSETQ. The CDR3 DNA is TGCGCCAGCAGCTTGGATAGCGCCGAGCAGTACTTC. Translating it yields CASSLDSAEQYF. Full variable domain (outside the CDR3, taken from reference TRBV5-1 and TRBJ2-7): KAGVTQTPRYLIKTRGQQVTLSCSPISGHRSVSWYQQTPGQGLQFLFEYFSETQRNKGNFPGRFSGRQFSNSRSEMNVSTLELGDSALYLCASSLDSAEQYFGPGTRLTVT.

The chain links TRBV6-1 to TRBJ1-1, with D maybe TRBD1 (5 bases). The CDR3 has 15 amino acids. The ends were cut back, 6 bases at V and 0 bases at J, with 14 bases in the middle. Germline V gene data show CDR1 as MNHNS and CDR2 as SASEGT. CDR3 in amino acids: CASRPLRAMNTEAFF. CDR3 DNA sequence: TGTGCCAGCAGGCCGCTCAGGGCCATGAACACTGAAGCTTTCTTT.

This clonotype was seen a few times. The J gene is TRBJ2-5, the V gene TRBV20-1; no firm D call. V was pared by 0 bases and J by 6 bases, with 8 bases between. The CDR3 extends over 12 amino acids. Per germline, CDR1 DFQATT and CDR2 SNEGSKA (reference sequence). CDR3 amino acids: CSAREVSKTQYF. The CDR3 DNA is TGCAGTGCTAGAGAGGTTTCAAAGACCCAGTACTTC.

There are a few counts of this clonotype. The chain couples TRBV3-1 to TRBJ2-7; no clear D gene. CDR1 is LGHDT and CDR2 is YNNKEL in the germline V gene (reference sequence). CDR3 length: 15 amino acids. Deletions cut 1 base from V and 4 bases from J, with 14 bases between. Here the CDR3 reads CASSQVRLSEYEQYF. The CDR3 DNA follows: TGTGCCAGCAGCCAAGTCCGACTTTCTGAGTACGAGCAGTACTTC.

This clonotype has a handful of counts. The genes are TRBV4-2 and TRBJ2-3; TRBD1 is a possible D gene (5 bases). This CDR3 has 17 residues. Trimming took 1 base from V and 0 from J, leaving 14 bases between them. CDR1 LGHNA and CDR2 YNFKEQ come from the germline V gene. CDR3 sequence reads: CASSQAGLGASTDTQYF. CDR3 coding DNA: TGTGCCAGCAGCCAAGCTGGTTTAGGGGCAAGCACAGATACGCAGTATTTT.

This sequence joins TRBV12-3 or TRBV12-4 and TRBJ2-7; 11 bases align to TRBD1. The CDR3 totals 14 residues. With 7 bases clipped from V and 3 bases from J, the junction kept 5 bases outside the gene matches. The CDR3, as DNA: TGTGCCAGCAATGTAGGGACAGGGGGCTACGAGCAGTACTTC. Amino acid sequence: CASNVGTGGYEQYF.

This chain joins TRBV3-1 and TRBJ1-1; D perhaps matches TRBD1 (5 bases). This CDR3 region has 14 residues. CDR1 and CDR2 (germline): LGHDT, YNNKEL (reference sequence). Trimming stripped 1 base from V and 11 bases from J, with 17 bases between. The CDR3 sequence is CASSQVYAGTVAFF. CDR3 sequence (DNA): TGTGCCAGCAGCCAAGTCTACGCTGGGACCGTCGCTTTCTTT.

This clonotype was counted ten times or more. This chain uses TRBV6-2 or TRBV6-3 with TRBJ2-5, with D perhaps TRBD1 (6 bases). Trimming pared 7 bases from V and 2 bases from J, leaving 17 bases between. From germline, CDR1 is MNHEY and CDR2 SVGEGT. CDR3 length equals 15 residues. The CDR3 bases are TGTGCCAGCACCATGGACAGAACGGGGCAAGAGACCCAGTACTTC. This sequence encodes CASTMDRTGQETQYF.

This clonotype turned up a few times. This sequence joins TRBV24-1 and TRBJ2-1, with 15 bases fitting TRBD2. The V and J ends lost 0 bases and 1 base, in that order; junction bases with no gene match: 3. CDR3 length: 19 residues. In germline, CDR1 is KGHDR, CDR2 SFDVKD. The chain's CDR3 is CATSDLMGLAGGSYNEQFF. Written as DNA, the CDR3 is TGTGCCACCAGTGATTTGATGGGACTAGCGGGAGGTTCCTACAATGAGCAGTTCTTC.

The rearrangement links TRBV2 to TRBJ2-3, with 7 bases aligning to TRBD2. With V trimmed by 7 bases and J by 7 bases, 17 bases remained unmatched. The CDR3 sequence is 16 residues long. In germline, CDR1 is SNHLY, CDR2 FYNNEI. The CDR3: CASIPTPTSMGNTQYF. Here the CDR3 DNA reads TGTGCCAGCATTCCTACCCCGACTAGCATGGGGAATACGCAGTATTTT.